Included here is one T cell receptor beta chain sequence, with context. What it binds is unknown. Selected positively for CCR7 and CD45RO-negative, naive CD8 cells excluded terminally differentiated effector memory CD45RA+ cells. Deep was the level used in running the assay. Measured with immunoSEQ multiplex PCR; TCRdb has only the in-frame clones, and not every one. The data show under 850,000 clones, with over 90% seen just once and 24% held by the top ten. This entry belongs to a study of shared clonotypes between healthy human individuals. The V gene's germline CDR1 is SGHDN and CDR2 FVKESK. This CDR3 has 16 amino acids. Trimming took off 3 bases at V and 3 bases at J, with 14 bases between the two ends. Whole-study results and caveats: Having only a few donors restricted how much genetic and exposure-history diversity was captured. Shared clonotypes: about 4.6% naive CD4, under 4% naive CD8, roughly 2.4% memory CD4, approximately 0.41% memory CD8. The researchers took only blood, and tissue repertoires probably look different.

This chain joins TRBV14 and TRBJ1-4; D uncertain. The sample consisted of naive CD8+ T cells sorted from blood. The TCR sequence derives from a man aged 30 to 45 in good health. DNA of the CDR3: TGTGCCAGCAGCCATAGGATTACGGGATCTAATGAAAAACTGTTTTTT. Translated, it gives CASSHRITGSNEKLFF.